The 10 T cell receptor beta chains given below trace back to one sample, sequenced in a study of CD8 T cells in Susac syndrome (dated by TCRdb to the late 2010s). Library construction relied on the immunoSEQ multiplex PCR assay. RNA was extracted using the RNeasy kit, and roughly 0.45 to 1 microgram was reverse transcribed with random hexamers. TCRdb ran its own pipeline on the public reads, namely fastp trimming at Q25 and MiXCR clone calling, and kept in-frame beta chains. Under each unique CDR3 protein, matching rows form one entry showing the most common genes and DNA. The sample profile shows around 20,000 distinct CDR3 sequences; approximately 95% of them were found once. About 0.24% of the sample rests with the top ten. The sequenced sample was CD8+ T cells from PBMCs. The receptor set was obtained from a human donor in good health.

Only one count was recorded for this clonotype. The chain recombines TRBV7-9 with TRBJ2-1, with 8 bases that match TRBD2. The CDR3 is 15 residues long. With V trimmed by 3 bases and J by 4 bases, 5 bases remained unmatched. Germline-derived CDR1 and CDR2 are SEHNR and FQNEAQ (reference sequence). CDR3 sequence reads: CASSFYSGVYNEQFF. CDR3 sequence (DNA): TGTGCCAGCAGCTTTTATAGCGGGGTTTACAATGAGCAGTTCTTC.

The chain carries TRBV18 and TRBJ2-3; possible D gene TRBD2, 5 bases. CDR1 is KGHSH, CDR2 LQKENI, per germline. The length of the CDR3 is 17 residues. Between the trimmed V and J ends, which lost 2 bases and 1 base, there was a span of 16 bases. The CDR3 sequence is CASSPEGTEEGTDTQYF. CDR3 in DNA: TGTGCCAGCTCACCAGAGGGAACAGAAGAGGGCACAGATACGCAGTATTTT.

This clonotype was observed once. This chain links TRBV7-8 with TRBJ2-3; no clear D gene. There are 16 residues in the CDR3. Trimming cost V 1 base and J 0 bases, with 11 bases left between them. The germline V gene has CDR1 SGHVS and CDR2 FQNEAQ. The chain's CDR3 is CASSLGGSPSTDTQYF. CDR3 sequence (DNA): TGTGCCAGCAGCTTAGGGGGATCCCCTAGCACAGATACGCAGTATTTT.

This chain connects TRBV7-9 to TRBJ1-1; the D is unclear. Trimming shortened V by 2 bases and J by 7 bases, and 8 bases separated the two germline ends. This CDR3 comprises 12 residues. Germline CDR1 reads SEHNR; CDR2 reads FQNEAQ (reference sequence). The CDR3 sequence is CASSLPSSEAFF. The CDR3 coding sequence is TGTGCCAGCAGCTTACCCTCCAGTGAAGCTTTCTTT.

The chain is built from TRBV19 and TRBJ2-7; perhaps D is TRBD1 or TRBD2 (5 bases each). V shed 1 base and J shed 1 base, with 11 bases lying between them. From germline, CDR1 is LNHDA and CDR2 SQIVND (reference sequence). CDR3 length: 15 amino acids. The CDR3 region has the DNA TGTGCCAGTAGTATAGCAGGGAGCAGTTCCTACGAGCAGTACTTC. It yields the protein CASSIAGSSSYEQYF. Combining the CDR3 with reference TRBV19 and TRBJ2-7 gives the whole variable domain DGGITQSPKYLFRKEGQNVTLSCEQNLNHDAMYWYRQDPGQGLRLIYYSQIVNDFQKGDIAEGYSVSREKKESFPLTVTSAQKNPTAFYLCASSIAGSSSYEQYFGPGTRLTVT.

This clonotype is a singleton in its sample. The CDR3 region is CSAKEGTRDDYEQYF. The CDR3 DNA reads as TGCAGTGCGAAAGAGGGGACTAGAGACGACTACGAGCAGTACTTC. The genes are TRBV20-1 and TRBJ2-7, with 8 bases identical to TRBD2. The V gene's germline CDR1 is DFQATT and CDR2 SNEGSKA (reference sequence). V trimming: 6 bases; J trimming: 3 bases; junction bases outside the gene matches: 13. This CDR3 has 15 amino acids.

The gene calls are TRBV27 and TRBJ1-1, with D possibly matching TRBD1 (5 bases). Germline CDR1 MNHEY, CDR2 SMNVEV (reference sequence). This CDR3 has 14 residues. Trimming removed 5 bases from V and 5 bases from J, with 15 bases in between. CDR3 in DNA: TGTGCCAGCAGTCCTCAGGGATCCCAAACTGAAGCTTTCTTT. Translation gives CASSPQGSQTEAFF.

The genes are TRBV7-9 and TRBJ1-2; tentatively, D is TRBD1 (5 bases). Trimming pared 1 base from V and 4 bases from J, leaving 16 bases between. Germline lookup yields CDR1 SEHNR and CDR2 FQNEAQ (reference sequence). The CDR3 is made up of 16 amino acids. CDR3: CASSLGSLDRSYGYTF. The DNA for the CDR3 is TGTGCCAGCAGCTTAGGGAGCCTAGACAGATCCTATGGCTACACCTTC. Using reference TRBV7-9 and TRBJ1-2 for the parts outside the CDR3, the full variable domain is DTGVSQNPRHKITKRGQNVTFRCDPISEHNRLYWYRQTLGQGPEFLTYFQNEAQLEKSRLLSDRFSAERPKGSFSTLEIQRTEQGDSAMYLCASSLGSLDRSYGYTFGSGTRLTVV.

This chain links TRBV14 with TRBJ2-1; the match to TRBD1 covers 8 bases. This CDR3 is built from 14 residues. The V gene end was trimmed by 2 bases and the J gene end by 7 bases; junction bases not matched to a gene: 4. The germline gives CDR1 SGHDN, CDR2 FVKESK. CDR3: CASSQWQGANEQFF. The CDR3 DNA follows: TGTGCCAGCAGCCAATGGCAGGGGGCTAATGAGCAGTTCTTC.

The chain has TRBV28 and TRBJ2-1; no reliable D call. Per germline, CDR1 MDHEN and CDR2 SYDVKM. This CDR3 comprises 16 residues. The V and J ends lost 4 bases and 4 bases respectively, with 17 bases between them. The CDR3: CASSSPHLTSYNEQFF. CDR3 DNA sequence: TGTGCCAGCAGTTCACCCCACTTGACGAGTTACAATGAGCAGTTCTTC. The full variable domain, in which reference TRBV28 and TRBJ2-1 provide the parts outside the CDR3, is DVKVTQSSRYLVKRTGEKVFLECVQDMDHENMFWYRQDPGLGLRLIYFSYDVKMKEKGDIPEGYSVSREKKERFSLILESASTNQTSMYLCASSSPHLTSYNEQFFGPGTRLTVL.